This record looks at one T cell receptor beta chain sequence and its context. Antigen unknown. The data belong to a study of long-term antiretroviral therapy in people with HIV. Notes on the study in general: Before ART, certain clones expanded, and these dominated the repertoire at all time points.

Run at survey level, the immunoSEQ assay was version v3.0. Profiling relied on immunoSEQ multiplex PCR, and the TCRdb table lists in-frame clones only, not all of them. The repertoire includes around 26,000 clones, roughly 86% of them detected once, and around 4.8% sits in the top ten. This TCR came from a man aged 35-49 years with HIV. The sample in question was unsorted PBMCs, obtained 2.7 years after starting antiretroviral therapy.

The CDR3 reads CASSLEVVDAYEQYF. The DNA for the CDR3 is TGCGCCAGCAGCTTGGAAGTGGTAGATGCCTACGAGCAGTACTTC. The chain has TRBV5-1 and TRBJ2-7; no definite D call. Per germline, CDR1 SGHRS and CDR2 YFSETQ. Trimming took off 0 bases at V and 2 bases at J, with 12 bases between the two ends. The CDR3 consists of 15 residues.